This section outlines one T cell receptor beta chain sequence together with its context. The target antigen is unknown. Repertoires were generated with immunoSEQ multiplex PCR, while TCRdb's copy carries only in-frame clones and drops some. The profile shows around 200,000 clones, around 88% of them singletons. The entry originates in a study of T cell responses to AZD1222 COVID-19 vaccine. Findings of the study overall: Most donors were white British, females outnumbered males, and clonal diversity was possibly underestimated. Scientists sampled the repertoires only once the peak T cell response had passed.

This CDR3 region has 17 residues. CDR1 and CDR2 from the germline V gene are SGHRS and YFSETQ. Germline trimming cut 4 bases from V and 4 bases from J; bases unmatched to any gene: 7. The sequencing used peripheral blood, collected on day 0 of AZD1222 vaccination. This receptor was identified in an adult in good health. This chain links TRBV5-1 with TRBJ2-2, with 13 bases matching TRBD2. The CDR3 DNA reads TGCGCCAGCAGCCCAGGACTAGCGGGGGAGGGCACCGGGGAGCTGTTTTTT. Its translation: CASSPGLAGEGTGELFF.